This T cell receptor beta chain was retrieved from a study of CD8 T cells in Susac syndrome. Germline V CDR1 and CDR2: MGHRA, YSYEKL. The CDR3 length is 13 residues. V lost 3 bases and J lost 9; bases outside the gene matches: 3. RNA in amounts of about 0.5 to 1 ug was reverse transcribed with random hexamers. TCRdb used MiXCR to reprocess the immunoSEQ multiplex PCR reads, holding one entry per CDR3 protein. The sample includes about 53,000 distinct CDR3 sequences, 95% seen only once; the top ten take less than 0.8%. The chain combines TRBV4-1 with TRBJ2-1, with TRBD1 identical over 9 bases. Sequenced input: CD8+ T cells from PBMCs. The sequence derives from a human donor with Susac syndrome. The CDR3 DNA reads as TGCGCCAGCAGCCATACAGGGGGCGGTGAGCAGTTCTTC. Protein product: CASSHTGGGEQFF.